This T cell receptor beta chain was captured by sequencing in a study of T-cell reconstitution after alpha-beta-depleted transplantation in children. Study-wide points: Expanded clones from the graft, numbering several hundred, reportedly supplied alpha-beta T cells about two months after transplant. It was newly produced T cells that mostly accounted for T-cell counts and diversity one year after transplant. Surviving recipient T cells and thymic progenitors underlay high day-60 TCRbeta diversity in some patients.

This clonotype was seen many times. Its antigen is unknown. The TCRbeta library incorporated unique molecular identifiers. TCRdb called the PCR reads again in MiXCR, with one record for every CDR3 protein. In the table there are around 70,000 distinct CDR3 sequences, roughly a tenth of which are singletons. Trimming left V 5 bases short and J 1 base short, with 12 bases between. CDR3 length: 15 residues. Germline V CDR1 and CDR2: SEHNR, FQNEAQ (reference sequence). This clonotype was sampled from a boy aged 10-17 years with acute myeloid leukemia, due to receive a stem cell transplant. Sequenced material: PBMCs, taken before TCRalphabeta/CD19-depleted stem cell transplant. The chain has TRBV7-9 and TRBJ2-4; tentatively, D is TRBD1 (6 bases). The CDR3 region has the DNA TGTGCCAGCAGCCACGACCAGGGGGCCAAAAACATTCAGTACTTC. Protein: CASSHDQGAKNIQYF.